The source of this T cell receptor (beta chain) is a study of T cells in Graves' hyperthyroidism and ophthalmopathy. Trimming left V 6 bases short and J 2 bases short, with 17 bases between. CDR1 is MGHDK and CDR2 is SYGVNS in the germline V gene. This CDR3 is built from 15 residues. TCR beta CDR3 regions were amplified from RNA. HTBI primers were used for first-round RT-PCR of the TCR CDR3. TCRdb re-called the multiplex PCR reads with MiXCR, one entry per CDR3 protein. In the table there are about 540,000 distinct CDR3 sequences, about 43% of which are singletons. The gene calls are TRBV25-1 and TRBJ2-7, with D tentatively TRBD2 (5 bases). This receptor was taken from a woman aged 18-35 years with Graves' hyperthyroidism. Sequences were obtained from peripheral blood or thyroid tissue (not recorded which). The CDR3 sequence: CASRPGLVIAYEQYF. Here the CDR3 DNA reads TGTGCCAGCAGACCCGGACTGGTGATTGCCTACGAGCAGTACTTC.